One and the same sample provided the 30 T cell receptor beta chains below, sequenced in a study of vaccination and CD4 T cells after COVID-19. Specified treatment: roughly nine-day PBMC culture with coronavirus spike peptide pools or control peptides (ViraFEST assay). Unexposed donor CD4+ T cells predated the COVID-19 pandemic, collected 2011-2018. The Oncomine TCR Beta short-read assay was applied to DNA of cultured CD4+ T cells. Cultured CD4+ T cells were the source of extracted genomic DNA. TCRdb itself ran the PCR reads through MiXCR, one entry per CDR3 protein. The table shows 12,000 or so distinct CDR3 sequences, with 37% occurring only once. Their antigen targets remain unknown. Sequenced sample: CD4+ T cells from blood, cultured in vitro. The source is a human donor in good health.

The rearrangement links TRBV12-3 or TRBV12-4 to TRBJ1-5; D possibly corresponds to TRBD1 (5 bases). Trimming left V 6 bases short and J 0 bases short, with 9 bases between. This CDR3 is 14 amino acids long. This chain's CDR3 is CASSRDLSNQPQHF. CDR3 in DNA: TGTGCCAGCAGCCGGGACCTTAGCAATCAGCCCCAGCATTTT.

This clonotype occurred a few times. The chain's CDR3 is CASSSLFGQQETQYF. CDR3 nucleotides: TGTGCCAGCAGCTCCCTTTTTGGACAGCAAGAGACCCAGTACTTC. J is TRBJ2-5 and V is TRBV7-9; a possible D gene is TRBD1 (6 bases). The CDR3 spans 15 residues. CDR1 SEHNR and CDR2 FQNEAQ come from the germline V gene (reference sequence). V lost 4 bases and J 2 bases, leaving 14 bases between the germline ends.

V gene TRBV2 combines with J gene TRBJ2-2, with D hard to call. This CDR3 contains 13 residues. Germline V gene lookup returns CDR1 SNHLY and CDR2 FYNNEI. V was shortened by 2 bases and J by 4 bases, with 5 bases between the two germline ends. DNA for the CDR3: TGTGCCAGCAGTGAATCGAGCACCGGGGAGCTGTTTTTT. It yields the protein CASSESSTGELFF.

The chain recombines TRBV5-4 with TRBJ2-2; no clear D. The CDR3 extends over 15 amino acids. Trimming pared 1 base from V and 0 bases from J, leaving 7 bases between. Germline V CDR1 and CDR2: SGHNT, YYREEE (reference sequence). DNA of the CDR3: TGTGCCAGCAGCTTGAGGGCAGCGAACACCGGGGAGCTGTTTTTT. This translates into CASSLRAANTGELFF.

The CDR3 DNA follows: TGTGCCAGCAGCTTAGCGGGCACCGGGGAGCTGTTTTTT. Its translation is CASSLAGTGELFF. V is TRBV7-9 and J is TRBJ2-2; D gene ambiguous. Germline CDR1 reads SEHNR; CDR2 reads FQNEAQ (reference sequence). The V gene lost 0 bases and the J gene lost 4 bases, with 3 bases spanning the gap. This CDR3 has 13 residues.

The V gene is TRBV4-3, the J gene TRBJ2-2; D is undetermined. This CDR3 is 15 amino acids long. Germline V gene sequence: CDR1 LGHNA, CDR2 YSLEER. Trimming took 3 bases from V and 9 from J, leaving 17 bases between them. The CDR3 region has the DNA TGCGCCAGCAGCCAGAGAATCCAACCTCCGCGGGAGCTGTTTTTT. Translation: CASSQRIQPPRELFF.

The rearrangement joins TRBV2 to TRBJ2-3; 14 positions match TRBD2. The V and J ends lost 7 bases and 5 bases, in that order; junction bases with no gene match: 8. Per the germline V gene, CDR1 is SNHLY and CDR2 is FYNNEI. The CDR3 sequence is 16 residues long. CDR3 loop: CASTRGLAGDGDTQYF. The CDR3 nucleotides read TGTGCCAGCACCCGGGGACTAGCGGGAGATGGAGATACGCAGTATTTT.

This clonotype is large (0.1 to 1%) in the sample. The chain is built from TRBV28 and TRBJ2-7; a possible D gene is TRBD1 (6 bases). Trimming shortened V by 6 bases and J by 6 bases, and 18 bases separated the two germline ends. CDR1 MDHEN and CDR2 SYDVKM come from the germline V gene. The CDR3 runs 14 residues. DNA of the CDR3: TGTGCCAGCAGACCGGGACATCGGGACCGCGAGCAGTACTTC. This translates into CASRPGHRDREQYF.

J is TRBJ2-4 and V is TRBV20-1; D unresolved. Trimming pared 1 base from V and 0 bases from J, leaving 10 bases between. Germline-derived CDR1 and CDR2 are DFQATT and SNEGSKA (reference sequence). The CDR3 totals 15 residues. In DNA form, the CDR3 reads TGCAGTGCTAGAGTGTTTATACTAGCCAAAAACATTCAGTACTTC. Amino acids: CSARVFILAKNIQYF.

In its sample, this clonotype was seen a few times. The chain has TRBV4-3 and TRBJ1-1; D not resolved. This CDR3 region has 13 residues. Germline V gives CDR1 LGHNA, CDR2 YSLEER. V lost 4 bases, J lost 4 bases, and 10 bases lay in between. In DNA, the CDR3 is TGCGCCAGCAGCCGAGACACACCCACTGAAGCTTTCTTT. As protein: CASSRDTPTEAFF.

The chain links TRBV7-2 to TRBJ2-2; 7 bases map to TRBD1. This CDR3 is 15 amino acids long. The V gene end was trimmed by 5 bases and the J gene end by 6 bases; junction bases not matched to a gene: 9. From germline, CDR1 is SGHTA and CDR2 FQGNSA. CDR3 bases: TGTGCCAGCAGCGCCCGACAGGGTTGGGCCGGGGAGCTGTTTTTT. Residues: CASSARQGWAGELFF.

The V and J genes are TRBV11-3 and TRBJ1-5; D gene unclear. Germline V gene sequence: CDR1 SGHNT, CDR2 YENEEA. The germline V and J ends were trimmed by 5 bases and 1 base, with 12 bases remaining between them. The CDR3 totals 15 residues. CDR3 nucleotide sequence: TGTGCCAGCAGCCCCCCCACAGACAGCAATCAGCCCCAGCATTTT. It encodes CASSPPTDSNQPQHF.

This clonotype was counted only a few times. In DNA, the CDR3 is TGCGCCAGCAGCCAAGATCAGGGAAACCCGTTCGCGAACACCGGGGAGCTGTTTTTT. Translated, it gives CASSQDQGNPFANTGELFF. This chain links TRBV4-3 with TRBJ2-2; maybe TRBD1 (5 bases). V lost 0 bases, J lost 0 bases, and 17 bases lay in between. Germline assignment: CDR1 LGHNA and CDR2 YSLEER. The CDR3 loop spans 19 amino acids.

J is TRBJ2-3 and V is TRBV20-1, with D tentatively TRBD2 (5 bases). The CDR3 runs 14 residues. In germline, CDR1 is DFQATT, CDR2 SNEGSKA (reference sequence). V shed 3 bases and J shed 8 bases, with 18 bases lying between them. This CDR3 is CSASLREKGRTQYF. As DNA, the CDR3 is TGCAGTGCTAGTCTCCGGGAAAAAGGCCGTACGCAGTATTTT.

J is TRBJ2-1 and V is TRBV24-1; perhaps TRBD2 as D (5 bases). The CDR3 has 14 residues. V was cut by 1 base and J by 7 bases, with 10 bases left in between. The germline V gene has CDR1 KGHDR and CDR2 SFDVKD. CDR3 coding DNA: TGTGCCACCAGTGATTTCCCCCCGGGGAATGAGCAGTTCTTC. Its translation: CATSDFPPGNEQFF.

The chain couples TRBV19 to TRBJ2-6; TRBD1 is a possible D gene (5 bases). CDR1 is LNHDA and CDR2 is SQIVND in the germline V gene (reference sequence). The CDR3 runs 15 residues. Trimming took 7 bases from V and 0 from J, leaving 10 bases between them. The CDR3 here is CASTLGVSGANVLTF. CDR3 bases: TGTGCCAGTACCCTAGGGGTCTCTGGGGCCAACGTCCTGACTTTC.

This clonotype was seen only a few times. CDR3 nucleotide sequence: TGCAGTGCTGGCGAACGGGGCCCTAGGGGGGAGACCCAGTACTTC. Amino acid sequence: CSAGERGPRGETQYF. This chain uses TRBV20-1 with TRBJ2-5; D may be TRBD1 (6 bases). Trimming cost V 5 bases and J 5 bases, with 21 bases left between them. The CDR3 length is 15 residues. Germline V lookup: CDR1 DFQATT, CDR2 SNEGSKA (reference sequence).

This sequence joins TRBV7-4 and TRBJ1-5; 10 bases are shared with TRBD1. Losses at the gene ends were 4 bases for V and 6 bases for J; bases not matched to a gene: 9. CDR3 length: 16 residues. Germline V gives CDR1 SGHVT, CDR2 SQSDAQ. CDR3 sequence reads: CASSSPRDRGGQPQHF. In nucleotides, the CDR3 is TGTGCCAGCAGCTCGCCCAGGGACAGGGGAGGTCAGCCCCAGCATTTT.

Written as DNA, the CDR3 is TGTGCCAGCAGTTACTCAACTAGCGGGAGCACAGATACGCAGTATTTT. Translating it yields CASSYSTSGSTDTQYF. V is TRBV6-5 and J is TRBJ2-3; 9 bases map to TRBD2. V shed 0 bases, J shed 0 bases, and the junction held 1 base outside the gene matches. Germline loops: CDR1 MNHEY, CDR2 SVGAGI. The CDR3 sequence is 16 residues long.

This clonotype was seen a few times. This chain's CDR3 is CATSRGLYTEAFF. CDR3 sequence (DNA): TGTGCCACCAGCAGAGGTTTATATACTGAAGCTTTCTTT. The rearrangement uses TRBV15 and TRBJ1-1; D unclear. The germline CDR1 and CDR2 sequences are LNHNV and YYDKDF (reference sequence). V was shortened by 1 base and J by 5 bases, with 8 bases between the two germline ends. This CDR3 has 13 residues.

This clonotype was seen more than once but under ten times. CDR3 coding DNA: TGTGCCAGCTCACCTGCCAATATCCAGCGGGGGGAAGAGACCCAGTACTTC. As protein: CASSPANIQRGEETQYF. The chain joins TRBV18 to TRBJ2-5; 9 bases match TRBD2. Trimming removed 3 bases from V and 3 bases from J; junction bases left unmatched: 11. Germline values: CDR1 KGHSH, CDR2 LQKENI. The CDR3 sequence is 17 residues long.

V and J are TRBV27 and TRBJ1-2, with a tentative D call TRBD1 (6 bases). The V and J ends lost 3 bases and 0 bases respectively, with 11 bases between them. The CDR3 sequence is 15 residues long. The germline V gene encodes CDR1 MNHEY and CDR2 SMNVEV (reference sequence). CDR3 DNA: TGTGCCAGCAGTTTCGGGACACCCGCTAACTATGGCTACACCTTC. This sequence encodes CASSFGTPANYGYTF.

This clonotype has just a few counts. The CDR3 nucleotides read TGTGCCAGCAGAGTAACGGGACAGGGGAGTGAGACCCAGTACTTC. Translating gives CASRVTGQGSETQYF. V usage is TRBV7-9 and J usage is TRBJ2-5; 10 bases map to TRBD1. The V and J ends lost 6 bases and 5 bases, in that order; junction bases with no gene match: 9. Germline CDR1 reads SEHNR; CDR2 reads FQNEAQ (reference sequence). The CDR3 loop spans 15 amino acids.

This clonotype showed up just a few times. The rearrangement uses TRBV20-1 and TRBJ1-2; no clear D gene. There are 12 residues in the CDR3. Trimming left V 0 bases short and J 5 bases short, with 7 bases between. Per germline, CDR1 DFQATT and CDR2 SNEGSKA (reference sequence). CDR3 amino acids: CSARDHQYGYTF. In DNA form, the CDR3 reads TGCAGTGCTAGAGATCATCAGTATGGCTACACCTTC.

CDR3 in amino acids: CSASKGASYNEQFF. The CDR3 region has the DNA TGCAGTGCTAGTAAGGGGGCATCGTACAATGAGCAGTTCTTC. This chain connects TRBV20-1 to TRBJ2-1; TRBD1 aligns across 7 bases. Germline lookup yields CDR1 DFQATT and CDR2 SNEGSKA (reference sequence). V shed 3 bases and J 4 bases; nucleotides not matched to a gene: 6. This CDR3 spans 14 amino acids.

CDR3 residues: CAISGLAGGLNYEQYF. In DNA, the CDR3 is TGTGCCATCAGTGGACTAGCGGGAGGGTTAAACTACGAGCAGTACTTC. The chain carries TRBV10-3 and TRBJ2-7, with 14 bases aligning to TRBD2. CDR1 and CDR2 from the germline V gene are ENHRY and SYGVKD. The CDR3 sequence is 16 residues long. V shed 4 bases and J 3 bases; nucleotides not matched to a gene: 5.

This chain uses TRBV7-9 with TRBJ2-3; D possibly corresponds to TRBD2 (5 bases). Between the trimmed V and J ends, which lost 8 bases and 6 bases, there was a span of 9 bases. Germline CDR1 and CDR2: SEHNR and FQNEAQ (reference sequence). This CDR3 spans 11 amino acids. The CDR3 is CASGERDTQYF. The CDR3 DNA is TGTGCCAGCGGTGAGCGGGATACGCAGTATTTT. Looking up the rest from reference TRBV7-9 and TRBJ2-3 gives the full variable domain: DTGVSQNPRHKITKRGQNVTFRCDPISEHNRLYWYRQTLGQGPEFLTYFQNEAQLEKSRLLSDRFSAERPKGSFSTLEIQRTEQGDSAMYLCASGERDTQYFGPGTRLTVL.

This clonotype turned up a few times. This rearrangement joins TRBV6-1 to TRBJ1-1; D call uncertain. V lost 6 bases and J 3 bases, leaving 14 bases between the germline ends. CDR1 is MNHNS and CDR2 is SASEGT in the germline V gene. The CDR3 loop spans 14 amino acids. The CDR3 DNA follows: TGTGCCAGCAGCCCTACGCTGAGGCACACTGAAGCTTTCTTT. It specifies CASSPTLRHTEAFF.

This clonotype has a handful of counts. CDR3 nucleotides: TGTGCCAGCAGTTACGGATACAGGAGCCTTAATTCACCCCTCCACTTT. Its protein is CASSYGYRSLNSPLHF. This chain uses TRBV6-5 with TRBJ1-6, with D tentatively TRBD1 (5 bases). This CDR3 contains 16 residues. Germline V lookup: CDR1 MNHEY, CDR2 SVGAGI. V lost 2 bases, J lost 6 bases, and 14 bases lay in between.

V is TRBV7-9 and J is TRBJ2-1; 9 bases agree with TRBD2. Germline V CDR1 and CDR2: SEHNR, FQNEAQ (reference sequence). This CDR3 comprises 13 residues. Germline trimming cut 5 bases from V and 9 bases from J; bases unmatched to any gene: 5. CDR3 amino acids: CASSPEAGGEQFF. DNA of the CDR3: TGTGCCAGCAGCCCTGAAGCGGGAGGTGAGCAGTTCTTC.